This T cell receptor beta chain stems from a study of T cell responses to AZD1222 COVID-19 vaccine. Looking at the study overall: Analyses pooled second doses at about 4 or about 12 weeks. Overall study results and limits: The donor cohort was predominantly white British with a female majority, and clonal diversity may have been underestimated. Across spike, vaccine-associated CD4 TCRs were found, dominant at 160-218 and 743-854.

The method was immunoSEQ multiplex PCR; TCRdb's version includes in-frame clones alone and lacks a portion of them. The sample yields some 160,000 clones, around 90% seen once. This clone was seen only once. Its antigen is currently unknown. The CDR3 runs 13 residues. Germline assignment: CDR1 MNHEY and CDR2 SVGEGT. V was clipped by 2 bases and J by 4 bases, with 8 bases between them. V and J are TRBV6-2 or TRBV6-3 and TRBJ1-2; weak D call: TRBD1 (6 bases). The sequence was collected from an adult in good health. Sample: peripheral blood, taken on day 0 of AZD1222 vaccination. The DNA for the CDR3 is TGTGCCAGCAGTTACGGGACACGCTATGGCTACACCTTC. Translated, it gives CASSYGTRYGYTF.